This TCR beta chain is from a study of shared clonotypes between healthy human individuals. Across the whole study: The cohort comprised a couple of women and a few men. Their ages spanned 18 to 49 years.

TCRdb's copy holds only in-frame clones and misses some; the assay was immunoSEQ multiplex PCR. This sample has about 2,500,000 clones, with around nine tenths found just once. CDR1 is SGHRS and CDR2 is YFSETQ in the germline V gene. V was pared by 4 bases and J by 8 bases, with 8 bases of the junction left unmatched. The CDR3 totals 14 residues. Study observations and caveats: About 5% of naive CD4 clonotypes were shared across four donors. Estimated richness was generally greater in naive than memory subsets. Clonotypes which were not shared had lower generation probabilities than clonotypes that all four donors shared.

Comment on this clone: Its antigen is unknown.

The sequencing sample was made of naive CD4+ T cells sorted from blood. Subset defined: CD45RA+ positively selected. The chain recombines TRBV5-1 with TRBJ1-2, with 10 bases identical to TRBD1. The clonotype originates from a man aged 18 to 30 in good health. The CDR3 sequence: CASSTNPTGGGYTF. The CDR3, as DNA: TGCGCCAGCAGCACCAACCCGACAGGGGGCGGCTACACCTTC. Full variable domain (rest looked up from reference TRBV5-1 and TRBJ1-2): KAGVTQTPRYLIKTRGQQVTLSCSPISGHRSVSWYQQTPGQGLQFLFEYFSETQRNKGNFPGRFSGRQFSNSRSEMNVSTLELGDSALYLCASSTNPTGGGYTFGSGTRLTVV.